The 13 T cell receptor beta chains reported below all come from one sample, sequenced in a study of T cell responses to AZD1222 COVID-19 vaccine. Profiling relied on immunoSEQ multiplex PCR, and the TCRdb table lists in-frame clones only, not all of them. The table lists some 99,000 clones, roughly 88% of them singletons, with over 15% in the top ten. The input for sequencing was peripheral blood, taken on day 0 of AZD1222 vaccination. The receptors originated from an adult in good health.

The rearrangement links TRBV29-1 to TRBJ1-1, with 7 bases identical to TRBD1. This CDR3 contains 14 residues. The germline CDR1 and CDR2 sequences are SQVTM and ANQGSEA. J was trimmed by 3 bases and V by 4 bases; bases with no gene match: 8. This CDR3 reads CSVGGGWGYTEAFF. CDR3 DNA: TGCAGCGTTGGAGGGGGCTGGGGGTACACTGAAGCTTTCTTT.

V gene TRBV19 combines with J gene TRBJ1-1, with unresolved D. The germline V gene encodes CDR1 LNHDA and CDR2 SQIVND (reference sequence). The CDR3 contains 13 residues. V dropped 2 bases and J dropped 0 bases, with 4 bases sitting between them. As DNA, the CDR3 is TGTGCCAGTAGTATAACACTGAACACTGAAGCTTTCTTT. It codes for CASSITLNTEAFF.

The chain is built from TRBV4-2 and TRBJ1-6; D call uncertain. This CDR3 is built from 17 residues. CDR1 LGHNA and CDR2 YNFKEQ come from the germline V gene. Between the trimmed V and J ends, which lost 0 bases and 6 bases, there was a span of 15 bases. CDR3 sequence reads: CASSQDLGIKRNSPLHF. The CDR3 DNA reads TGTGCCAGCAGCCAAGATTTGGGGATAAAGCGTAATTCACCCCTCCACTTT.

The rearrangement uses TRBV12-3 or TRBV12-4 and TRBJ2-2, with D tentatively TRBD2 (6 bases). The CDR3 totals 13 residues. V gave up 6 bases and J gave up 5 bases, with 10 bases separating them. In nucleotides, the CDR3 is TGTGCCAGCAGCCGTGCGGGGACCGGGGAGCTGTTTTTT. As protein: CASSRAGTGELFF.

V gene TRBV18 combines with J gene TRBJ1-6, with D hard to call. Trimming shortened V by 5 bases and J by 7 bases, and 15 bases separated the two germline ends. CDR3 size: 15 residues. CDR1 is KGHSH, CDR2 LQKENI, per germline. The CDR3 protein is CASSRSKDGNSPLHF. Here the CDR3 DNA reads TGTGCCAGCTCAAGATCTAAGGATGGGAATTCACCCCTCCACTTT.

The chain joins TRBV7-6 to TRBJ2-7; D not certain. Trimming pared 5 bases from V and 1 base from J, leaving 15 bases between. The CDR3 consists of 15 residues. Germline assignment: CDR1 SGHVS and CDR2 FNYEAQ. In DNA, the CDR3 is TGTGCCAGCAGCCTAGGTGGGTTCAAATCCTACGAGCAGTACGTC. Encoded protein: CASSLGGFKSYEQYV.

In this sample, this clone turned up a few times. The V call is TRBV19, the J call TRBJ1-6; 7 bases agree with TRBD1. V was clipped by 6 bases and J by 8 bases; unmatched bases: 22. This CDR3 comprises 19 residues. The germline V gene has CDR1 LNHDA and CDR2 SQIVND (reference sequence). DNA of the CDR3: TGTGCCAGTAGCCTCACGGCCACTAACAGGGGCCTGGGGGATTCACCCCTCCACTTT. Residues: CASSLTATNRGLGDSPLHF.

The chain joins TRBV19 to TRBJ1-2, with a tentative D call TRBD1 (6 bases). Trimming removed 1 base from V and 4 bases from J, with 13 bases in between. CDR3 length equals 15 residues. Germline V gene lookup returns CDR1 LNHDA and CDR2 SQIVND (reference sequence). CDR3 nucleotides: TGTGCCAGTAGTATAGGAACAGGGTCTGGCTATGGCTACACCTTC. It encodes CASSIGTGSGYGYTF.

The rearrangement uses TRBV27 and TRBJ1-1; 9 nucleotides align to TRBD1. There are 15 residues in the CDR3. V dropped 4 bases and J dropped 0; count of bases not matched to a gene: 3. From germline, CDR1 is MNHEY and CDR2 SMNVEV (reference sequence). CDR3 amino acids: CASSYRGLMNTEAFF. CDR3 DNA sequence: TGTGCCAGCAGTTACAGGGGGCTGATGAACACTGAAGCTTTCTTT.

This clone was picked up one time. The chain has TRBV7-2 and TRBJ1-3; D is possibly TRBD1 (6 bases). V lost 2 bases, J lost 4 bases, and 12 bases lay in between. The CDR3 has 15 residues. Germline CDR1 and CDR2: SGHTA and FQGNSA. CDR3: CASSLRTGLGNTIYF. CDR3 nucleotides: TGTGCCAGCAGCTTAAGAACAGGGTTAGGAAACACCATATATTTT.

The chain is built from TRBV5-4 and TRBJ2-7, with a possible D match to TRBD1 (6 bases). Germline V gene lookup returns CDR1 SGHNT and CDR2 YYREEE (reference sequence). The V and J ends lost 2 bases and 0 bases respectively, with 18 bases between them. The CDR3 sequence is 17 residues long. CDR3 sequence (DNA): TGTGCCAGCAGCTTAATGGGCCTGAGGGGGAGCTCCTACGAGCAGTACTTC. This encodes CASSLMGLRGSSYEQYF. The full variable domain, in which reference TRBV5-4 and TRBJ2-7 provide the parts outside the CDR3, is ETGVTQSPTHLIKTRGQQVTLRCSSQSGHNTVSWYQQALGQGPQFIFQYYREEENGRGNFPPRFSGLQFPNYSSELNVNALELDDSALYLCASSLMGLRGSSYEQYFGPGTRLTVT.

The gene calls are TRBV19 and TRBJ2-1, with TRBD2 matching 8 bases. The V gene's germline CDR1 is LNHDA and CDR2 SQIVND (reference sequence). This CDR3 is 18 amino acids long. V dropped 1 base and J dropped 9; count of bases not matched to a gene: 17. The CDR3 DNA is TGTGCCAGTAGTATAGCTGGTTGGGCGGCATCGGGGGGGCGTGAGCAGTTCTTC. Translation: CASSIAGWAASGGREQFF.

The chain links TRBV6-5 to TRBJ1-4; D remains unclear. CDR1 and CDR2 from the germline V gene are MNHEY and SVGAGI. Trimming removed 2 bases from V and 4 bases from J, with 11 bases in between. CDR3 size: 15 residues. The CDR3 protein is CASSYAAGYNEKLFF. CDR3 in DNA: TGTGCCAGCAGTTACGCGGCAGGATATAATGAAAAACTGTTTTTT.